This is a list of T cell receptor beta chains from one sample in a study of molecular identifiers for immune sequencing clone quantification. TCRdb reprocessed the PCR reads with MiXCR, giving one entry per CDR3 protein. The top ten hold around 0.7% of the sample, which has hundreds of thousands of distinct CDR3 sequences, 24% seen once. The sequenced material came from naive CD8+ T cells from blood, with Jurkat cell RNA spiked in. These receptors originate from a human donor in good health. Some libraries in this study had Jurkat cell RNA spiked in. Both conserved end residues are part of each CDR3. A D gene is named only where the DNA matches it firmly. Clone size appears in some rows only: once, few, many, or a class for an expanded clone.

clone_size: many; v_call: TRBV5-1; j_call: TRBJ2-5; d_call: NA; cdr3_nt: TGCGCCAGCAGTTGGGGTGAGACCCAGTACTTC; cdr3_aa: CASSWGETQYF
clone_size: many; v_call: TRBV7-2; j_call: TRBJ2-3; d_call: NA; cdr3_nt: TGTGCCAGCAGCCAGGCGGTGGTTGGGTTGGGCACAGATACGCAGTATTTT; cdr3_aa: CASSQAVVGLGTDTQYF
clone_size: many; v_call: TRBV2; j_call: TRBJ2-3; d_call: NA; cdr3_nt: TGTGCCAGCAGTGTATTAACGGCGGAACAGCCCACAGATACGCAGTATTTT; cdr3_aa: CASSVLTAEQPTDTQYF
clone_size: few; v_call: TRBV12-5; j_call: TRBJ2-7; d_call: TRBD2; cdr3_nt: TGTGCTAGTGGTTTGAAAGGGACTAGCGTGTACTTC; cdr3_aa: CASGLKGTSVYF
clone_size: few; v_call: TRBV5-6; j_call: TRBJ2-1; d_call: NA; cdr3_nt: TGTGCCAGCAGCTTCGGACCGGGCTATGAGCAGTTCTTC; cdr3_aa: CASSFGPGYEQFF
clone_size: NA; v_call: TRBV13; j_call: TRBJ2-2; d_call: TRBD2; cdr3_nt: TGTGCCAGCAGCTTGGCGCTAGCGGGGGGCACCGGGGAGCTGTTTTTT; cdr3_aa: CASSLALAGGTGELFF
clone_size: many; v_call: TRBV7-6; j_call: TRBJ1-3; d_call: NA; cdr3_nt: TGTGCCAGCAGCCCGATGGGTAACACCATATATTTT; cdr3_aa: CASSPMGNTIYF
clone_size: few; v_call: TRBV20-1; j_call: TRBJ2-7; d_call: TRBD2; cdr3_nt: TGCAGTGCTACCGGTACTAGCGAGATAAACTACGAGCAGTACTTC; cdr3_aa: CSATGTSEINYEQYF
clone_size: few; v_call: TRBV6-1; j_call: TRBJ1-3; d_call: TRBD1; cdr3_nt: TGTGCCAGCAGTGACCAGACAGGGGGCACTGGAAACACCATATATTTT; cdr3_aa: CASSDQTGGTGNTIYF
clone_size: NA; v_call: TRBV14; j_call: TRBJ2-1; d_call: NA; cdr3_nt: TGTGCCAGCAGCCAAGATACCTGGTTTAGCGGACAGAGCTCCTACAATGAGCAGTTCTTC; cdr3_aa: CASSQDTWFSGQSSYNEQFF
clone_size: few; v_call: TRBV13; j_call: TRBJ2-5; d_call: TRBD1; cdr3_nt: TGTGCCAGCGGTCCCCCAGGGGGCTCACAAGAGACCCAGTACTTC; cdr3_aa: CASGPPGGSQETQYF
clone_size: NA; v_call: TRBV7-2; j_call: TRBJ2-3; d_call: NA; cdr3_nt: TGTGCCAGCAGCACATCGGGGGCTGTAGATACGCAGTATTTT; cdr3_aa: CASSTSGAVDTQYF
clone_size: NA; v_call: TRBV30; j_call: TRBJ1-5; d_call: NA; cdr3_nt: TGTGCCTGGAGTGGAGGGAATGGCAATCAGCCCCAGCATTTT; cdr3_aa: CAWSGGNGNQPQHF
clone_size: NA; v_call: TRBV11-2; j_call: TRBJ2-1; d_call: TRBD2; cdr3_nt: TGTGCCAGCAGCCCCTTCCTGGCGGGGGAGGGCAATGAGCAGTTCTTC; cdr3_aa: CASSPFLAGEGNEQFF
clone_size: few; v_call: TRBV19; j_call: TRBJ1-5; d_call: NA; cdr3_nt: TGTGCCAGTAGTCTCGTTAAAAATCAGCCCCAGCATTTT; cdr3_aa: CASSLVKNQPQHF
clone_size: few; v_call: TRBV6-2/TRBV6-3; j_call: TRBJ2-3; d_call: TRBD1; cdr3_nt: TGTGCCAGCAGTTACGAGCAGGGGGCGGCTTACGATACGCAGTATTTT; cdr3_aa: CASSYEQGAAYDTQYF
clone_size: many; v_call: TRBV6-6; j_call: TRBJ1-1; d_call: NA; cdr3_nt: TGTGCCAGCCATACAGGGAAGAACACTGAAGCTTTCTTT; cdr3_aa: CASHTGKNTEAFF
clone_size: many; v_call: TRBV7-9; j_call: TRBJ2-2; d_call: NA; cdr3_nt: TGTGCCACCCGGTTTTCCGGGGAGCTGTTTTTT; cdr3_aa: CATRFSGELFF
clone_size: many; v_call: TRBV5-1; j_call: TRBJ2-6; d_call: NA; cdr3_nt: TGCGCCAGCAGCTTGTATCAATATCCAGGGGCTGGGGCCAACGTCCTGACTTTC; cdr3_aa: CASSLYQYPGAGANVLTF
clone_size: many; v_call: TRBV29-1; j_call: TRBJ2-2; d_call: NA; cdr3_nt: TGCAGCGTTGATCTTCTCCAACCAAACACCGGGGAGCTGTTTTTT; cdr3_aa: CSVDLLQPNTGELFF
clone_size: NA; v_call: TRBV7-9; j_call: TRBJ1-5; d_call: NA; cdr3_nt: TGTGCCAGCAGCAAAGGGGGGCAAAATCAGCCCCAGCATTTT; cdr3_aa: CASSKGGQNQPQHF
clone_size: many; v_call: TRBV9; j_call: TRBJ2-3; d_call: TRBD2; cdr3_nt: TGTGCCAGCAGCCCCGGGGGTAGCGGGGGTTCAGATACGCAGTATTTT; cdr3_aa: CASSPGGSGGSDTQYF
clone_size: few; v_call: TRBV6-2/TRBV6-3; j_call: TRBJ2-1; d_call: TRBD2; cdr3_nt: TGTGCCAGCAGTTCCTCCCGGACTAGCGGGACCAATGAGCAGTTCTTC; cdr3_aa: CASSSSRTSGTNEQFF
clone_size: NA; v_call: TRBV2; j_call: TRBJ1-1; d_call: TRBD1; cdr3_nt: TGTGCCAGCAGTGAAGGTACAGGGGCGAACACTGAAGCTTTCTTT; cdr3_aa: CASSEGTGANTEAFF
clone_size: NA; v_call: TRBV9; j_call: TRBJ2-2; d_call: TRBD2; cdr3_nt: TGTGCCAGCAGCGTTAGCGGGAGCCCCGGGGAGCTGTTTTTT; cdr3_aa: CASSVSGSPGELFF
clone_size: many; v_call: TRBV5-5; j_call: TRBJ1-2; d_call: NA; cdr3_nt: TGTGCCAGCAGCTTGGGGACGGCTGGCTACACCTTC; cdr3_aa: CASSLGTAGYTF
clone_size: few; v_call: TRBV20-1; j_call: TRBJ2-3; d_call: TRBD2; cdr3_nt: TGCAGTGCTAGAGATCGATTCGGGGGGGAAAAGACAGATACGCAGTATTTT; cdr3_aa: CSARDRFGGEKTDTQYF
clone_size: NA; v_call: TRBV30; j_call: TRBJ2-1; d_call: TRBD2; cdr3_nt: TGTGCCTGGAACTGGCGGGGGGGCGGTGAGAAGTTCTTC; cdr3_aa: CAWNWRGGGEKFF
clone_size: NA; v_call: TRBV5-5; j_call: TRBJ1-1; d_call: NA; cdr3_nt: TGTGCCAGCAGCTTAGATCCCTTACAGACAGTTGAAGCTTTCTTT; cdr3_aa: CASSLDPLQTVEAFF
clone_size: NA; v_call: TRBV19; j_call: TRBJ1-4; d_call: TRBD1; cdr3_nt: TGTGCCAGTAGTCCCTTACAGGGGGCTAAAGAAAAACTGTTTTTT; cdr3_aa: CASSPLQGAKEKLFF
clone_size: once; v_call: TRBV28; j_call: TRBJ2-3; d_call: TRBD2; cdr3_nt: TGTGCCAGCAGTTTCGGACTAGCGGGAGGGCCTACAGATACGCAGTATTTT; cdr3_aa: CASSFGLAGGPTDTQYF
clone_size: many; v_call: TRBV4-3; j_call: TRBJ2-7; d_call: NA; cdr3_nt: TGCGCCAGCAGCCCCGGGACCGGAGTCTCCTACGAGCAGTACTTC; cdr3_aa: CASSPGTGVSYEQYF
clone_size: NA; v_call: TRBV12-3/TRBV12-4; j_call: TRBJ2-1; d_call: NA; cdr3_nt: TGTGCCAGCAGTTTATCCTCTACTAACAATGAGCAGTTCTTC; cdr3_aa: CASSLSSTNNEQFF
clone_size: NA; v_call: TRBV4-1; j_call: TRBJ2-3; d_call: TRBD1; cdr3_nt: TGCGCCAGCCGTCAAGGTCCGGACAGGGGGCAAGCAGATACGCAGTATTTT; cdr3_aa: CASRQGPDRGQADTQYF
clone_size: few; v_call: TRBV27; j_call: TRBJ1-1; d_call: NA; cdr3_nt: TGTGCCAGCAGTTTATCCCAGCCCTATGAAGCTTTCTTT; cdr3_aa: CASSLSQPYEAFF
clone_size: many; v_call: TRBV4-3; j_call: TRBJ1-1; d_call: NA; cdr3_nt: TGCGCCAGCAGCCAAGAAATAGTGGGGATGAACACTGAAGCTTTCTTT; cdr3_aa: CASSQEIVGMNTEAFF
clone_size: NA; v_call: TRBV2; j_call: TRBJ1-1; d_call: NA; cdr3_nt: TGTGCCAGCAGTGAACATCCGGGAGTTGAAGCTTTCTTT; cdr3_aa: CASSEHPGVEAFF
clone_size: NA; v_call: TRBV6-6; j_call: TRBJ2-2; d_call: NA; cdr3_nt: TGTGCCAGCAGTGCATTCGGACAAACCGGGGAGCTGTTTTTT; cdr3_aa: CASSAFGQTGELFF
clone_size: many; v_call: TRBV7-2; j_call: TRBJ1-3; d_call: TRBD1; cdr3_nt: TGTGCCAGCAGCTTGACAGGGCCTGGAAACACCATATATTTT; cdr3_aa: CASSLTGPGNTIYF
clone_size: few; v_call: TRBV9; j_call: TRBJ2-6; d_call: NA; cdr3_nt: TGTGCCAGCAGAACAGGGAACTCTGGGGCCAACGTCCTGACTTTC; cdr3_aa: CASRTGNSGANVLTF
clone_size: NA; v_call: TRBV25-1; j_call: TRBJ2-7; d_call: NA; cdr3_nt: TGTGCCAGCAGTGAAGGCGGTACAGGCCGGGTGGAGGAGCAGTACTTC; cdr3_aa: CASSEGGTGRVEEQYF
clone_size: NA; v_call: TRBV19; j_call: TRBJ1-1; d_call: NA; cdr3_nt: TGTGCCAGTAGTATTGGGGGGTTAAACACTGAAGCTTTCTTT; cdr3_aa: CASSIGGLNTEAFF
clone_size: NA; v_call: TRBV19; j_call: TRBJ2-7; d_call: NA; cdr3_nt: TGTGCCAGTAGTATAGTGATAGGGTACGATAACGAGCAGTACTTC; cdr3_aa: CASSIVIGYDNEQYF
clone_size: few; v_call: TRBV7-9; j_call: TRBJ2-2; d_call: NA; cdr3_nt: TGTGCCAGCAGCCCCTGGACAGCAGAATCCACCGGGGAGCTGTTTTTT; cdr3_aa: CASSPWTAESTGELFF
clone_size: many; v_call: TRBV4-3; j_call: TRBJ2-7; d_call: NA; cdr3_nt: TGCGCCAGCAGCCAAGGTCTAGGGTTGTTCTACGAGCAGTACTTC; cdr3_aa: CASSQGLGLFYEQYF
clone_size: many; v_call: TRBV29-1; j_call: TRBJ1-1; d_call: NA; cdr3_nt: TGCAGCGTTGAAGGGGCGAACACTGAAGCTTTCTTT; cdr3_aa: CSVEGANTEAFF
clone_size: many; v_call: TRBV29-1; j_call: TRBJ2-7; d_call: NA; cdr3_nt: TGCAGCGTTGAAGAAGGGGGGGACTACGAGCAGTACTTC; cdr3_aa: CSVEEGGDYEQYF
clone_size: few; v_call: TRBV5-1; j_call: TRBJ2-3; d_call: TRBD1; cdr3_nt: TGCGCCAGCAGCTCGGAGACAGGGTTTACAGATACGCAGTATTTT; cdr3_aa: CASSSETGFTDTQYF
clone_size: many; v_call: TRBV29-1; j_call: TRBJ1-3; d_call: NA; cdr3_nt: TGCAGCGTTTTATCTGGAAACACCATATATTTT; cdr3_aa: CSVLSGNTIYF
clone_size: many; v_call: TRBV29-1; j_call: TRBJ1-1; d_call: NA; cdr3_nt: TGCAGCGTTGAGACCGGACTCTCTGGGACTGAAGCTTTCTTT; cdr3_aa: CSVETGLSGTEAFF
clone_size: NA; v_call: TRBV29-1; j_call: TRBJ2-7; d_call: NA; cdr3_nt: TGCAGCGTTGAGAACAGGGAAACCCCCTACGAGCAGTACTTC; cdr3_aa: CSVENRETPYEQYF
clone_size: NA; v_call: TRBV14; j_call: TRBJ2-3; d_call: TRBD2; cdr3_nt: TGTGCCAGCAGCCAAGATTCGGGACTAGCGGTTTCCACAGATACGCAGTATTTT; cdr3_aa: CASSQDSGLAVSTDTQYF
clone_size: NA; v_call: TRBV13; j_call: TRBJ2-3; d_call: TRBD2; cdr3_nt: TGTGCCAGCAGCTTACTAATCGGGGAGGGGACAGATACGCAGTATTTT; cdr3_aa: CASSLLIGEGTDTQYF